This T cell receptor beta chain stems from a study of blood T cells in healthy people across ages (dated by TCRdb to the mid-2010s). Describing the broader study: In model experiments, template switching captured roughly one uniquely barcoded TCR beta cDNA molecule for every two T cells. The study measured age-related changes in TCR beta repertoire diversity using deep sequencing normalized with unique cDNA molecular identifiers. Donors were grouped into four age groups: young (average roughly 17 years), middle-aged (39), aged (around 62) and long-lived (about 90). To avoid experimental bias, donors of different ages were spread randomly across the sequencing lanes. Two additional independent replicas of 1 million unique cDNA reads from the same blood draw were analyzed for two donors (one aged 18 to 30 and one aged 80 or older).

Remarks on this clonotype: The antigen this receptor binds is unknown. An end of the junction differs from the germline gene, which may be a read error.

The library was prepared using 5' RACE. The run used an Illumina HiSeq 2500. The second PCR ran for about 7 to 11 cycles and used a J-beta primer mix along with a sample-barcoded 5' primer. A template-switch 5' adaptor carrying 12 random nucleotides introduced a unique molecular identifier onto each TCR beta cDNA molecule. Each sample yielded at least 3 million CDR3-containing paired-end reads. First-strand cDNA synthesis was performed from all RNA using the Mint cDNA synthesis kit, with priming by a TRBC-specific oligonucleotide. After uracil-DNA glycosylase treatment, a first 18-cycle PCR used universal primers M1SS and BC2_uni_R on all cDNA. Per the authors' processing: For normalization, 1 million high-quality reads were randomly selected from each sample, with every read carrying a distinct molecular identifier. Reads with shared molecular identifiers were discarded instead of being binned into consensus sequences. MiTCR, with a Q25 quality threshold and the strictest error-elimination algorithm, was used for CDR3 identification, clonotype clustering and error correction. Lower-bound total TCR beta diversity was estimated with a nonparametric unseen species model using Euler transformation. TCRdb's own reprocessing of the public reads used fastp at Q25 and MiXCR and kept productive beta chains. Each CDR3 protein gets just one entry, which takes the most common genes and DNA from the rows behind it. The V and J calls and clone size are TCRdb's, not the authors'. In this sample the table shows 350,000 to 450,000 distinct CDR3 sequences, more than 45% of which occur a single time. The ten biggest clones cover approximately 51% of the sample.

Donors were 35 to 40 systemically healthy Caucasian individuals from Russia aged about 6 to 100 years. Roughly 11 milliliters of peripheral blood were drawn from each donor into EDTA-treated Vacutainer tubes. Ficoll-Paque density-gradient centrifugation was used to isolate PBMCs, with at least 6.5 million obtained per sample. Trizol reagent was used to extract total RNA from the PBMCs, yielding at least 5.5 micrograms per sample. For every donor, flow cytometry on a PBMC aliquot measured the percentage of naive CD45RAhigh/CD27high T cells. The research as a whole found: Observed TCR beta diversity correlated strongly with the percentage of naive T cells measured by flow cytometry. Because donor CMV infection status was unknown, age-related changes in expanded clonotypes were potentially confounded. Observed TCR beta diversity per million T cells fell roughly linearly with age, and a significant reduction was already apparent by age roughly 40. Total diversity estimates from one million sequenced T cells were considered lower bounds and underestimates. Conclusive comparison of naive and antigen-experienced compartments was prevented by the profiling of bulk unsorted PBMCs. Compared with the aged group, the long-lived group had more naive CD4+ T cells, fewer expanded clones and increased TCR diversity, suggesting age selection.

This sequence was found in a man aged 60 to 75 in good health. The sample was blood.

The CDR3 reads as follows: CARSVDRSYEQYF. The DNA sequence is as follows: TGTGCCCGCAGTGTCGACAGAAGCTACGAGCAGTACTTC. The chain was built from TRBV12-3 or TRBV12-4 and TRBJ2-7; matching of 5 bases hints at TRBD1 as the D gene. The CDR3 runs 13 residues from the cysteine to the phenylalanine. This entry keeps only the CDR3 DNA: 39 bases, framed from base 1.